The 24 T cell receptor beta chains listed next were all sequenced from one sample in a study of cytomegalovirus exposure and HLA in healthy donors. PCR involved 60 Vbeta and 13 Jbeta primers. The method was immunoSEQ multiplex PCR; TCRdb's version includes in-frame clones alone and lacks a portion of them. This table has about 200,000 clones, around four fifths appearing once. Material: PBMCs. These receptors originate from a man aged 45-60 years in good health and CMV-seronegative.

The rearrangement uses TRBV9 and TRBJ2-7, with 10 bases identical to TRBD1. J lost 4 bases, V lost 3 bases, and 7 bases had no gene match. Germline CDR1 reads SGDLS; CDR2 reads YYNGEE. The CDR3 totals 15 residues. The CDR3 protein is CASSATGTGEYEQYF. The CDR3 DNA reads as TGTGCCAGCAGCGCTACCGGGACAGGGGAGTACGAGCAGTACTTC.

Concerning this clone itself: One junction end does not reproduce the germline sequence, and a read error may be involved. The rearrangement uses TRBV27 and TRBJ2-2, with D possibly TRBD1 on 6 matching bases. CDR3 length equals 14 residues. The V gene's germline CDR1 is MNHEY and CDR2 SMNVEV (reference sequence). Here the CDR3 reads CANSLSGGSGELFF. CDR3 coding DNA: TGTGCCAACAGTTTATCTGGGGGCAGCGGGGAGCTGTTTTTT.

This chain's CDR3 is CASSARTVSTEAFF. The CDR3 DNA is TGCGCCAGCAGCGCTCGGACAGTTAGCACTGAAGCTTTCTTT. The chain carries TRBV5-1 and TRBJ1-1, with D perhaps TRBD1 (6 bases). V dropped 4 bases and J dropped 4 bases, with 14 bases sitting between them. Germline-derived CDR1 and CDR2 are SGHRS and YFSETQ. The CDR3 totals 14 residues. The entire variable domain, with the rest obtained from reference TRBV5-1 and TRBJ1-1, is as follows: KAGVTQTPRYLIKTRGQQVTLSCSPISGHRSVSWYQQTPGQGLQFLFEYFSETQRNKGNFPGRFSGRQFSNSRSEMNVSTLELGDSALYLCASSARTVSTEAFFGQGTRLTVV.

The CDR3 region has the DNA TGCGCCAGCAGCCAAGATGGGGACAGCTATTATAGCAATCAGCCCCAGCATTTT. As protein: CASSQDGDSYYSNQPQHF. The rearrangement uses TRBV4-1 and TRBJ1-5; 7 nucleotides agree with TRBD1. J lost 0 bases, V lost 0 bases, and 8 bases had no gene match. The CDR3 totals 18 residues. From germline, CDR1 is MGHRA and CDR2 YSYEKL.

The chain is built from TRBV5-1 and TRBJ2-2; 7 nucleotides line up with TRBD2. V shed 1 base, J shed 4 bases, and the junction held 7 bases outside the gene matches. Germline loops: CDR1 SGHRS, CDR2 YFSETQ. CDR3 length: 16 amino acids. In nucleotides, the CDR3 is TGCGCCAGCAGCTTGCAAGCGGGAAGCACCACCGGGGAGCTGTTTTTT. It translates to CASSLQAGSTTGELFF.

CDR3 bases: TGCGCCAGCAGCCTAAATAATTCACCCCTCCACTTT. Its protein is CASSLNNSPLHF. The rearrangement links TRBV5-1 to TRBJ1-6, with unresolved D. Germline V gene data show CDR1 as SGHRS and CDR2 as YFSETQ. This CDR3 is 12 amino acids long. Trimming shortened V by 4 bases and J by 5 bases, and 4 bases separated the two germline ends.

The CDR3 loop reads CASSLGTGAFGYTF. The CDR3 nucleotides are TGCGCCAGCAGCTTGGGGACAGGCGCGTTTGGCTACACCTTC. The chain links TRBV5-1 to TRBJ1-2, with 7 bases aligning to TRBD1. The CDR3 covers 14 residues. V shed 0 bases, J shed 7 bases, and the junction held 6 bases outside the gene matches. From germline, CDR1 is SGHRS and CDR2 YFSETQ.

The V and J genes are TRBV6-4 and TRBJ1-1; 7 nucleotides align to TRBD1. CDR3 length: 15 residues. Germline CDR1 reads MRHNA; CDR2 reads SNTAGT. Trimming cost V 5 bases and J 7 bases; bases outside gene matches: 13. The CDR3 spells CASSTDRRVWGEAFF. In nucleotides, the CDR3 is TGTGCCAGCAGTACGGACAGGAGGGTCTGGGGTGAAGCTTTCTTT.

V gene TRBV29-1 combines with J gene TRBJ2-7; 9 positions agree with TRBD2. Germline values: CDR1 SQVTM, CDR2 ANQGSEA. The CDR3 has 15 amino acids. After removal of 3 bases from V and 2 bases from J, the junction contained 8 bases not matched to a gene. CDR3 region: CSVDHTREGAYEQYF. In DNA, the CDR3 is TGCAGCGTTGATCATACGCGGGAGGGCGCCTACGAGCAGTACTTC.

This chain uses TRBV5-5 with TRBJ1-3; 7 bases agree with TRBD1. The CDR3 has 15 residues. The J segment lost 0 bases and the V segment lost 4 bases, leaving 4 bases of the junction unmatched. Germline V gene lookup returns CDR1 SGHKS and CDR2 YYEKEE (reference sequence). This CDR3 is CASSTRDSSGNTIYF. The CDR3 region has the DNA TGTGCCAGCAGCACCAGGGACAGCTCTGGAAACACCATATATTTT.

The rearrangement uses TRBV5-6 and TRBJ2-7; possible D gene TRBD2, 6 bases. V was pared by 3 bases and J by 2 bases, with 12 bases between. This CDR3 is built from 14 residues. Germline CDR1 is SGHDT and CDR2 is YYEEEE. The CDR3 sequence: CASSSSWGAYEQYF. For the CDR3, the DNA is TGTGCCAGCAGCTCCTCCTGGGGGGCCTACGAGCAGTACTTC.

This rearrangement joins TRBV19 to TRBJ2-1; 7 nucleotides line up with TRBD2. The V segment lost 6 bases and the J segment 2 bases; nucleotides outside the gene matches: 7. This CDR3 contains 15 residues. Germline V gives CDR1 LNHDA, CDR2 SQIVND (reference sequence). For the CDR3, the DNA is TGTGCCAGTAGGACTAGCACCAACACCTACAATGAGCAGTTCTTC. Translating gives CASRTSTNTYNEQFF. The variable domain in full, completed from reference TRBV19 and TRBJ2-1, reads DGGITQSPKYLFRKEGQNVTLSCEQNLNHDAMYWYRQDPGQGLRLIYYSQIVNDFQKGDIAEGYSVSREKKESFPLTVTSAQKNPTAFYLCASRTSTNTYNEQFFGPGTRLTVL.

The chain joins TRBV6-5 to TRBJ2-7; D is perhaps TRBD1 (7 bases). The germline V and J ends were trimmed by 0 bases and 6 bases, with 15 bases remaining between them. The CDR3 has 15 amino acids. Germline assignment: CDR1 MNHEY and CDR2 SVGAGI. The CDR3, as DNA: TGTGCCAGCAGTTACTCCCGTCAGGGGGGCGGCGAGCAGTACTTC. Protein sequence: CASSYSRQGGGEQYF.

This clone has only a few counts. CDR3 DNA sequence: TGTGCCAGCAGTGAAGACAGGGATGCCACCGGGGAGCTGTTTTTT. This translates into CASSEDRDATGELFF. This sequence joins TRBV28 and TRBJ2-2; 7 bases are shared with TRBD1. CDR3 size: 15 residues. Germline assignment: CDR1 MDHEN and CDR2 SYDVKM. Trimming cost V 5 bases and J 4 bases; bases outside gene matches: 7.

The V call is TRBV10-3, the J call TRBJ2-3, with 7 bases aligning to TRBD2. The CDR3 is 15 amino acids. Unmatched junction bases numbered 5, after V lost 2 bases and J lost 3 bases. The germline V gene has CDR1 ENHRY and CDR2 SYGVKD. The DNA for the CDR3 is TGTGCCATCAGTGAGAACAGCGGGGAGACAGATACGCAGTATTTT. This gives the protein CAISENSGETDTQYF.

A few counts support this clone. The CDR3 region is CASSEPGTGAYNEQFF. The DNA for the CDR3 is TGTGCCAGCAGTGAACCCGGGACAGGGGCTTACAATGAGCAGTTCTTC. The rearrangement joins TRBV6-1 to TRBJ2-1, with 10 positions matching TRBD1. The CDR3 is 16 amino acids. Losses at the gene ends were 2 bases for V and 4 bases for J; bases not matched to a gene: 5. Germline V gene sequence: CDR1 MNHNS, CDR2 SASEGT.

This chain uses TRBV11-3 with TRBJ2-2; possibly TRBD1 for D (6 bases). The CDR3 spans 15 residues. The germline V gene has CDR1 SGHNT and CDR2 YENEEA. Trimming stripped 5 bases from V and 3 bases from J, with 13 bases between. CDR3 sequence reads: CASSTRTADTGELFF. The CDR3 nucleotides are TGTGCCAGCAGCACCAGGACAGCGGACACCGGGGAGCTGTTTTTT.

This rearrangement joins TRBV7-2 to TRBJ2-7, with 9 bases aligning to TRBD2. Gene TRBJ2-1 matches the end of the DNA better, so the J call may be wrong. CDR3 length: 15 residues. Germline V lookup: CDR1 SGHTA, CDR2 FQGNSA. CDR3 sequence (DNA): TGTGCCAGCAGGGACGGGACTAGCAGGCTCTACGAGCAGTTCTTC. This gives the protein CASRDGTSRLYEQFF.

The J gene is TRBJ2-3, the V gene TRBV27, with 7 bases matching TRBD2. The V gene's germline CDR1 is MNHEY and CDR2 SMNVEV (reference sequence). The CDR3 has 16 amino acids. J lost 2 bases, V lost 2 bases, and 7 bases had no gene match. The CDR3 coding sequence is TGTGCCAGCAGTTTACAGGCTAGCGGATTCACAGATACGCAGTATTTT. It encodes CASSLQASGFTDTQYF.

This clone is a singleton in its sample. The genes are TRBV5-1 and TRBJ1-6; 7 nucleotides match TRBD1. The ends lost 0 bases at V and 7 bases at J; junction bases unmatched: 4. The CDR3 is 15 residues long. Germline values: CDR1 SGHRS, CDR2 YFSETQ. Written as DNA, the CDR3 is TGCGCCAGCAGCTTGGGGGACAGAAAAAATTCACCCCTCCACTTT. Translation gives CASSLGDRKNSPLHF.

V gene TRBV14 combines with J gene TRBJ1-2; no firm D call. Germline V gene lookup returns CDR1 SGHDN and CDR2 FVKESK. With 1 base removed from V and 8 bases from J, the gap between germline ends came to 14 bases. This CDR3 has 14 residues. CDR3 in amino acids: CASSQGNSILGYTF. CDR3 DNA sequence: TGTGCCAGCAGCCAAGGGAACAGCATATTGGGCTACACCTTC.

As DNA, the CDR3 is TGTGCCAGCAGTTGGAGTTACGAGCAGTACTTC. Encoded protein: CASSWSYEQYF. The V call is TRBV28, the J call TRBJ2-7, with no clear D. V was cut by 4 bases and J by 4 bases, with 5 bases left in between. The length of the CDR3 is 11 residues. CDR1 is MDHEN, CDR2 SYDVKM, per germline.

V is TRBV7-9 and J is TRBJ2-5, with a possible D match to TRBD1 (7 bases). The CDR3 has 16 residues. Germline lookup yields CDR1 SEHNR and CDR2 FQNEAQ (reference sequence). V was trimmed by 5 bases and J by 6 bases, leaving 22 bases between them. CDR3 amino acids: CASSLPDRRGLKTQYF. CDR3 sequence (DNA): TGTGCCAGCAGCCTGCCGGACAGGAGGGGGTTAAAGACCCAGTACTTC.

V is TRBV19 and J is TRBJ2-4; 9 bases match TRBD2. V dropped 4 bases and J dropped 12; count of bases not matched to a gene: 7. There are 13 residues in the CDR3. Germline CDR1 reads LNHDA; CDR2 reads SQIVND (reference sequence). In DNA form, the CDR3 reads TGTGCCAGTAGTAGGGCGGGAGGGGACAGTCAGTACTTC. It is translated as CASSRAGGDSQYF.